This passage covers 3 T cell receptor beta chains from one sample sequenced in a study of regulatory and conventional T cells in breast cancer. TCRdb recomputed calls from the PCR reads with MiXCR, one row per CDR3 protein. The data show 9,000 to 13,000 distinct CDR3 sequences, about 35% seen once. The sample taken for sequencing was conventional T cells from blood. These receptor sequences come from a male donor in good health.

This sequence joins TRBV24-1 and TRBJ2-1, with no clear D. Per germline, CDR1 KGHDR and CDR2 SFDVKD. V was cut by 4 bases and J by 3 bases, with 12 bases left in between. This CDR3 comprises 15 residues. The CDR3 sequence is CATSDPTGHYNEQFF. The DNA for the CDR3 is TGTGCCACCAGTGACCCAACCGGCCACTACAATGAGCAGTTCTTC.

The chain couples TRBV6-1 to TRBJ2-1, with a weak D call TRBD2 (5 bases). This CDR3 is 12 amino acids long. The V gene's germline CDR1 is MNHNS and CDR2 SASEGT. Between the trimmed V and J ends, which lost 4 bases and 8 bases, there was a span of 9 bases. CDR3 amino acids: CASSAQRDEQFF. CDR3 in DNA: TGTGCCAGCAGTGCCCAGAGGGATGAGCAGTTCTTC.

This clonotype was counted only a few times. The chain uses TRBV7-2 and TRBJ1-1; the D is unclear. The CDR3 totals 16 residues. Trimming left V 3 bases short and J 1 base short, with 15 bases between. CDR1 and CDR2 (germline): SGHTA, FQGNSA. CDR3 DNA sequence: TGTGCCAGCAGCTTCCGCCCCCGAGGGAAGAACACTGAAGCTTTCTTT. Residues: CASSFRPRGKNTEAFF. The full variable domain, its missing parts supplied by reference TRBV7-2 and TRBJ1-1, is GAGVSQSPSNKVTEKGKDVELRCDPISGHTALYWYRQSLGQGLEFLIYFQGNSAPDKSGLPSDRFSAERTGGSVSTLTIQRTQQEDSAVYLCASSFRPRGKNTEAFFGQGTRLTVV.